This TCR beta chain derives from a study of graft-versus-host responses after intestinal transplantation. Clones were read by immunoSEQ multiplex PCR, and TCRdb kept only the in-frame ones, dropping some. The sample lists some 45,000 clones; 91% were seen once. Study-wide results and caveats: High graft-versus-host to host-versus-graft clonal ratios were seen in allografts of patients with graft-donor T cell macrochimerism.

The CDR3 covers 19 residues. Germline lookup yields CDR1 MNHEY and CDR2 SMNVEV (reference sequence). With 0 bases removed from V and 0 bases from J, the gap between germline ends came to 18 bases. A word on this clone: No antigen is known for it.

The receptor was isolated from a human patient who received an intestinal transplant, so some T cells may come from the graft donor. Specimen: PBMCs, collected 524 days after transplant. The chain is built from TRBV27 and TRBJ2-4; no clear D. The chain's CDR3 is CASSLSFRSLSLAKNIQYF. Here the CDR3 DNA reads TGTGCCAGCAGTTTATCATTTCGGTCGTTGTCTTTAGCCAAAAACATTCAGTACTTC.